This entry lists 3 T cell receptor beta chains sequenced from one sample in a study of blood T cell repertoires in COVID-19. Here immunoSEQ multiplex PCR was the method, and the copy in TCRdb shows in-frame clones only, minus some. The sample records about 140,000 clones, 70% to 90% being singletons. The sequenced sample consisted of PBMCs or T cells enriched from blood (not recorded which). The receptors were sampled from a man aged 50 or older who had recovered from COVID-19.

This clone was observed a few times. This chain links TRBV7-2 with TRBJ2-3; TRBD2 aligns across 9 bases. This CDR3 spans 13 amino acids. Per germline, CDR1 SGHTA and CDR2 FQGNSA. With V trimmed by 5 bases and J by 12 bases, 9 bases remained unmatched. CDR3 sequence: CASSERLAAPQYF. CDR3 in DNA: TGTGCCAGCAGCGAGAGACTAGCGGCCCCTCAGTATTTT.

V is TRBV7-8 and J is TRBJ1-1, with 9 bases that match TRBD1. CDR3 length equals 16 residues. Germline CDR1 SGHVS, CDR2 FQNEAQ. Trimming removed 1 base from V and 6 bases from J; junction bases left unmatched: 9. In DNA form, the CDR3 reads TGTGCCAGCAGCTTAGAGAGGGGGACAGGGCTCTCTGAAGCTTTCTTT. Translating it yields CASSLERGTGLSEAFF.

V is TRBV7-2 and J is TRBJ2-5, with D perhaps matching TRBD2 (5 bases). CDR1 and CDR2 (germline): SGHTA, FQGNSA. Trimming took off 1 base at V and 1 base at J, with 7 bases between the two ends. CDR3 length: 14 amino acids. DNA for the CDR3: TGTGCCAGCAGCTTAGGAGGGTCCCAAGAGACCCAGTACTTC. Protein: CASSLGGSQETQYF.